These 8 T cell receptor beta chains originate from one sample sequenced in a study of T cell repertoires in cytomegalovirus infection. Antigens of these TCRs are unknown. MiXCR, applied by TCRdb to the reads, yields one record per CDR3 protein. This sample has fewer than 650,000 distinct CDR3 sequences, with just under 40% found just once. The material was cultured PBMCs, obtained from culture after CMV antigen stimulation. Receptor source: a human donor in good health (CMV status not recorded). Some clones in this sample may be carry-over from other donors' samples.

The V and J genes are TRBV4-3 and TRBJ1-4, with D unresolved. CDR3 length: 15 residues. V shed 2 bases and J shed 0 bases, with 7 bases lying between them. The V gene's germline CDR1 is LGHNA and CDR2 YSLEER. CDR3 amino acids: CASSQSFATNEKLFF. The CDR3 DNA follows: TGCGCCAGCAGCCAAAGTTTTGCAACTAATGAAAAACTGTTTTTT.

This clonotype came up a few times. The chain recombines TRBV6-5 with TRBJ1-4, with D maybe TRBD1 (6 bases). V lost 6 bases and J 7 bases, leaving 15 bases between the germline ends. Germline V gives CDR1 MNHEY, CDR2 SVGAGI. This CDR3 is built from 14 residues. The CDR3: CASSEAGAREKLFF. CDR3 in DNA: TGTGCCAGCAGCGAAGCAGGGGCTCGTGAAAAACTGTTTTTT.

This chain connects TRBV19 to TRBJ2-1; D not certain. V dropped 1 base and J dropped 5 bases, with 9 bases sitting between them. This CDR3 spans 14 amino acids. Germline V gene sequence: CDR1 LNHDA, CDR2 SQIVND (reference sequence). CDR3 DNA: TGTGCCAGTAGTATAGCGGATTGGGACAATGAGCAGTTCTTC. It codes for CASSIADWDNEQFF.

Concerning this clonotype itself: The conserved phenylalanine or tryptophan normally closing the CDR3 is absent here, so this likely arose from a read error. The chain has TRBV7-2 and TRBJ2-7; no reliable D call. Germline CDR1 reads SGHTA; CDR2 reads FQGNSA. This CDR3 spans 12 amino acids. Trimming cost V 1 base and J 7 bases, with 8 bases left between them. CDR3 region: CASSLEDEEQYL. The CDR3 DNA sequence: TGTGCCAGCAGCTTAGAAGATGAGGAGCAGTACCTC.

This clonotype appeared a few times. The V call is TRBV12-5, the J call TRBJ2-7; D is undetermined. The CDR3 runs 11 residues. In germline, CDR1 is LGHNT, CDR2 FRNRAP. The V and J ends lost 0 bases and 6 bases respectively, with 3 bases between them. CDR3 DNA: TGTGCTAGTGGTTTGGTGGGCGAGCAGTACTTC. Its protein is CASGLVGEQYF.

This clonotype was seen only a few times. J is TRBJ1-6 and V is TRBV28; 8 bases match TRBD1. Per germline, CDR1 MDHEN and CDR2 SYDVKM. The length of the CDR3 is 15 residues. J lost 1 base, V lost 7 bases, and 3 bases had no gene match. In DNA, the CDR3 is TGTGCCAGCACAGGGGGCGCGTCCTATAATTCACCCCTCCACTTT. Translated: CASTGGASYNSPLHF.

The chain links TRBV4-1 to TRBJ2-7; the D gene is possibly TRBD1 (6 bases). CDR3 length equals 16 residues. Germline V gives CDR1 MGHRA, CDR2 YSYEKL. V was trimmed by 1 base and J by 2 bases, leaving 15 bases between them. The chain's CDR3 is CASSQGPNRVTYEQYF. The CDR3 DNA sequence: TGCGCCAGCAGCCAAGGGCCTAACAGGGTAACCTACGAGCAGTACTTC.

This clonotype was observed once. This chain joins TRBV5-1 and TRBJ2-7; possible D gene TRBD1, 5 bases. V was pared by 0 bases and J by 1 base, with 11 bases between. CDR1 and CDR2 (germline): SGHRS, YFSETQ. The CDR3 consists of 15 residues. Here the CDR3 reads CASSLGTRTSYEQYF. DNA for the CDR3: TGCGCCAGCAGCTTGGGGACCCGGACATCCTACGAGCAGTACTTC.